Below are 10 T cell receptor beta chains sequenced from a single sample in a study of blood T cell repertoires in COVID-19. The data were produced by immunoSEQ multiplex PCR, yet TCRdb's version contains in-frame clones alone and is incomplete. This table has about 55,000 clones, about nine tenths appearing once. The specimen was peripheral blood. These receptors all come from a man between 65 and 79 years old with acute or convalescent COVID-19.

Only a few counts were recorded for this clone. The CDR3 DNA follows: TGTGCCAGCAGTCAGGGGTACTCAAGCAATCAGCCCCAGCATTTT. The encoded protein is CASSQGYSSNQPQHF. This chain connects TRBV6-2 or TRBV6-3 to TRBJ1-5; D is perhaps TRBD1 (6 bases). This CDR3 contains 15 residues. Germline V gives CDR1 MNHEY, CDR2 SVGEGT. The V end lost 5 bases, the J end lost 1 base, and 12 bases lay between the germline ends.

The chain employs TRBV7-9 and TRBJ1-5, with TRBD1 identical over 7 bases. Germline V gene sequence: CDR1 SEHNR, CDR2 FQNEAQ (reference sequence). This CDR3 contains 14 residues. With 4 bases clipped from V and 5 bases from J, the junction kept 5 bases outside the gene matches. For the CDR3, the DNA is TGTGCCAGCAGCTCGACAGGGTTCGATCAGCCCCAGCATTTT. Translating it yields CASSSTGFDQPQHF.

The V and J genes are TRBV5-4 and TRBJ1-1, with no clear D. In germline, CDR1 is SGHNT, CDR2 YYREEE (reference sequence). Trimming took off 2 bases at V and 1 base at J, with 9 bases between the two ends. There are 14 residues in the CDR3. For the CDR3, the DNA is TGTGCCAGCAGCTTAGGGAGAGCGAACACTGAAGCTTTCTTT. It codes for CASSLGRANTEAFF.

This clone was counted a single time. The chain joins TRBV3-1 (or the pseudogene TRBV3-2) to TRBJ2-5; tentative D call: TRBD2 (6 bases). CDR3 size: 13 residues. V was trimmed by 2 bases and J by 4 bases, leaving 8 bases between them. Per the germline V gene, CDR1 is LGHDT and CDR2 is YNNKEL (reference sequence). This chain's CDR3 is CASSQPGGETQYF. CDR3 nucleotide sequence: TGTGCCAGCAGCCAACCCGGGGGAGAGACCCAGTACTTC.

This chain uses TRBV5-5 with TRBJ2-6; D perhaps matches TRBD2 (6 bases). V lost 4 bases and J lost 0, with 14 bases in between. This CDR3 spans 17 amino acids. CDR1 SGHKS and CDR2 YYEKEE come from the germline V gene (reference sequence). The CDR3 DNA reads as TGTGCCAGCAGCCGGGACGGGAGAGTCTCTGGGGCCAACGTCCTGACTTTC. Residues: CASSRDGRVSGANVLTF. Full variable domain (remainder filled in from reference TRBV5-5 and TRBJ2-6): DAGVTQSPTHLIKTRGQQVTLRCSPISGHKSVSWYQQVLGQGPQFIFQYYEKEERGRGNFPDRFSARQFPNYSSELNVNALLLGDSALYLCASSRDGRVSGANVLTFGAGSRLTVL.

This clone appeared a few times. The chain employs TRBV30 and TRBJ1-6; weak D call: TRBD1 (5 bases). The ends were cut back, 4 bases at V and 6 bases at J, with 10 bases in the middle. Germline V gene lookup returns CDR1 GTSNPN and CDR2 SVGIG (reference sequence). The CDR3 is 13 amino acids. CDR3 sequence: CAWNGGVNSPLHF. In DNA form, the CDR3 reads TGTGCCTGGAATGGAGGGGTTAATTCACCCCTCCACTTT.

V usage is TRBV5-5 and J usage is TRBJ1-3, with D perhaps TRBD1 (6 bases). The CDR3 is 16 residues long. CDR1 SGHKS and CDR2 YYEKEE come from the germline V gene (reference sequence). Trimming took 0 bases from V and 2 from J, leaving 12 bases between them. CDR3 amino acids: CASSLGQQGPGNTIYF. DNA of the CDR3: TGTGCCAGCAGCTTGGGGCAACAGGGTCCTGGAAACACCATATATTTT.

CDR3: CSASQVQSGSGNTIYF. In nucleotides, the CDR3 is TGCAGTGCTAGTCAGGTCCAGTCAGGCTCTGGAAACACCATATATTTT. The V and J genes are TRBV20-1 and TRBJ1-3; D is ambiguous. CDR3 length: 16 amino acids. Looked up from germline, CDR1 is DFQATT and CDR2 is SNEGSKA (reference sequence). The V and J ends lost 3 bases and 0 bases respectively, with 15 bases between them.

This chain links TRBV21-1 with TRBJ2-1; the D call TRBD2 from the table was never checked on the DNA. TRBV21-1 counts as a pseudogene. The CDR3 consists of 17 residues. CDR3 sequence (DNA): TGTGCCAGCAGCTCTGGGACTAGCGGACCAGCCTACAATGAGCAGTTCTTC. It translates to CASSSGTSGPAYNEQFF.

The chain carries TRBV28 and TRBJ1-3; D not resolved. Trimming removed 4 bases from V and 4 bases from J, with 14 bases in between. CDR3 length: 15 amino acids. Germline V gene data show CDR1 as MDHEN and CDR2 as SYDVKM. CDR3 DNA sequence: TGTGCCAGCAGTTCCCCCACGAGGGAAGGAAACACCATATATTTT. This gives the protein CASSSPTREGNTIYF.